This T cell receptor (beta chain) was sequenced in a study of spatial heterogeneity in lung cancer. V was shortened by 4 bases and J by 6 bases, with 22 bases between the two germline ends. The CDR3 totals 17 residues. Germline assignment: CDR1 SEHNR and CDR2 FQNEAQ (reference sequence). Time point given: sample taken at primary tumor resection. Unsorted whole RNA of tumor, nontumor lung or frozen PBMC was sequenced. There were 72 donors, all of them untreated patients with early-stage non-small cell lung cancer. TCRdb used MiXCR to reprocess the 5' RACE reads, holding one entry per CDR3 protein. The table includes more than 10,000 distinct CDR3 sequences, 4.5% to 6% detected once. This clonotype qualifies as medium-sized.

V gene TRBV7-9 combines with J gene TRBJ2-1; the D gene is possibly TRBD2 (5 bases). The source was PBMCs, collected at surgery. This TCR was recovered from a male donor with early-stage non-small cell lung cancer. The CDR3 is CASSSWLDYTGGNEQFF. CDR3 bases: TGTGCCAGCAGCTCGTGGCTCGACTACACGGGTGGCAATGAGCAGTTCTTC.